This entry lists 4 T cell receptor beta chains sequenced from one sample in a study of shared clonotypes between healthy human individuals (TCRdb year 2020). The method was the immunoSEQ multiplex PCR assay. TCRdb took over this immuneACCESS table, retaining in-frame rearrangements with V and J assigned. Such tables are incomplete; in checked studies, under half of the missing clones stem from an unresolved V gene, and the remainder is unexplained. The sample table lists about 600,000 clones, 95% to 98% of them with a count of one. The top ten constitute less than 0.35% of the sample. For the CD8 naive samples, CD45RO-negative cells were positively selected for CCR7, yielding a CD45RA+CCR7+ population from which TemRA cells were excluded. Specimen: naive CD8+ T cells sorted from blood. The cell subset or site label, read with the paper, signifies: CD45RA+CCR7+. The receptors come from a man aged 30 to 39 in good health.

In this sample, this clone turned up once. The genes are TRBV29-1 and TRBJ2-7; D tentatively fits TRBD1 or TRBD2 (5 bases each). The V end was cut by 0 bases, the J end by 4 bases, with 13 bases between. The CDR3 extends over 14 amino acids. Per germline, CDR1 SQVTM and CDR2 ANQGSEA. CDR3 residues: CSVEDRSGLYEQYF. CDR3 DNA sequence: TGCAGCGTTGAAGACAGGTCGGGGCTTTACGAGCAGTACTTC.

CDR3 amino acids: CSVDGSMGTDTQYF. Here the CDR3 DNA reads TGCAGCGTTGACGGGAGCATGGGCACAGATACGCAGTATTTT. This chain links TRBV29-1 with TRBJ2-3, with D perhaps matching TRBD2 (6 bases). The germline V gene has CDR1 SQVTM and CDR2 ANQGSEA. The ends were cut back, 3 bases at V and 1 base at J, with 11 bases in the middle. This CDR3 region has 14 residues.

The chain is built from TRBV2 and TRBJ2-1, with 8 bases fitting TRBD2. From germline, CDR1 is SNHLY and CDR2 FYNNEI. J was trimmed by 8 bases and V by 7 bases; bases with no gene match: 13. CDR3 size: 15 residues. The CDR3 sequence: CASTGYGRANDEQFF. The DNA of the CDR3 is TGTGCCAGCACAGGTTACGGGAGGGCCAACGATGAGCAGTTCTTC.

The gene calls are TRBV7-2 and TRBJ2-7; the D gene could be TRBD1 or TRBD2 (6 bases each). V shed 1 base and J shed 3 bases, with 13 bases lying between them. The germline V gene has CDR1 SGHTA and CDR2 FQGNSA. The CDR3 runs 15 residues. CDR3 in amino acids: CASSLVGGGNYEQYF. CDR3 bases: TGTGCCAGCAGCTTAGTTGGAGGGGGGAACTACGAGCAGTACTTC. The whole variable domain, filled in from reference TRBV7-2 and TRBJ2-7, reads GAGVSQSPSNKVTEKGKDVELRCDPISGHTALYWYRQSLGQGLEFLIYFQGNSAPDKSGLPSDRFSAERTGGSVSTLTIQRTQQEDSAVYLCASSLVGGGNYEQYFGPGTRLTVT.